These 18 T cell receptor beta chains originate from one sample sequenced in a study of shared clonotypes between healthy human individuals. TCRdb's copy holds only in-frame clones and misses some; the assay was immunoSEQ multiplex PCR. The sample records some 1,100,000 clones, approximately 80% being singletons. The sequenced sample consisted of memory CD4+ T cells from PBMCs. The subset here: CD45RA-negative fraction. The source is a young man in good health. Some clones in this sample may be carry-over from other donors' samples.

The rearrangement joins TRBV5-5 to TRBJ2-5; D perhaps matches TRBD2 (6 bases). The CDR3 covers 15 residues. Deletions cut 0 bases from V and 13 bases from J, with 22 bases between. The germline V gene has CDR1 SGHKS and CDR2 YYEKEE (reference sequence). Here the CDR3 DNA reads TGTGCCAGCAGCTTGGTGGGGACTCGGGCTTCGGTCAGGTACTTC. As protein: CASSLVGTRASVRYF.

V gene TRBV7-2 combines with J gene TRBJ1-2; the D is unclear. CDR1 SGHTA and CDR2 FQGNSA come from the germline V gene. The CDR3 runs to 14 residues. V shed 5 bases and J shed 7 bases, with 17 bases lying between them. The CDR3 sequence is CASSLPRGQGGYTF. In DNA, the CDR3 is TGTGCCAGCAGCCTTCCTCGGGGTCAAGGTGGCTACACCTTC. The whole variable domain, remainder taken from reference TRBV7-2 and TRBJ1-2, is GAGVSQSPSNKVTEKGKDVELRCDPISGHTALYWYRQSLGQGLEFLIYFQGNSAPDKSGLPSDRFSAERTGGSVSTLTIQRTQQEDSAVYLCASSLPRGQGGYTFGSGTRLTVV.

The CDR3 coding sequence is TGTGCCAGCTCTACCACAGGGTCCAATGAGCAGTTCTTC. Translated: CASSTTGSNEQFF. The V gene is TRBV18, the J gene TRBJ2-1; tentative D call: TRBD1 (6 bases). Germline V gives CDR1 KGHSH, CDR2 LQKENI. Trimming removed 6 bases at V and 6 bases at J, with 12 bases between. CDR3 size: 13 residues. Drawing the rest from reference TRBV18 and TRBJ2-1, the complete variable domain is NAGVMQNPRHLVRRRGQEARLRCSPMKGHSHVYWYRQLPEEGLKFMVYLQKENIIDESGMPKERFSAEFPKEGPSILRIQQVVRGDSAAYFCASSTTGSNEQFFGPGTRLTVL.

The rearrangement joins TRBV19 to TRBJ1-4; 7 positions agree with TRBD1. The CDR3 sequence is 16 residues long. V shed 10 bases and J 4 bases; nucleotides not matched to a gene: 15. Germline assignment: CDR1 LNHDA and CDR2 SQIVND (reference sequence). Written as DNA, the CDR3 is TGTGCCACAAAAACCTACCGGGACAGTTATAATGAAAAACTGTTTTTT. Its protein is CATKTYRDSYNEKLFF.

The chain combines TRBV2 with TRBJ2-1; 9 bases fit TRBD1. Germline loops: CDR1 SNHLY, CDR2 FYNNEI. The CDR3 covers 16 residues. The V gene end was trimmed by 5 bases and the J gene end by 1 base; junction bases not matched to a gene: 6. The CDR3 region has the DNA TGTGCCAGCAGTACCTGGACAGGGGATTCCTACAATGAGCAGTTCTTC. This gives the protein CASSTWTGDSYNEQFF.

The CDR3 here is CASSRLPKTVSPNTGELFF. CDR3 nucleotide sequence: TGTGCCAGCAGTCGTCTCCCCAAGACAGTCAGCCCGAACACCGGGGAGCTGTTTTTT. V gene TRBV27 combines with J gene TRBJ2-2, with D perhaps matching TRBD1 (5 bases). V was shortened by 5 bases and J by 0 bases, with 22 bases between the two germline ends. The CDR3 contains 19 residues. Germline CDR1 and CDR2: MNHEY and SMNVEV (reference sequence).

This chain joins TRBV9 and TRBJ2-1, with TRBD1 as a possible D gene (6 bases). The CDR3 runs to 16 residues. Germline CDR1 is SGDLS and CDR2 is YYNGEE. V was trimmed by 0 bases and J by 6 bases, leaving 16 bases between them. This CDR3 is CASSVDHRVAFNEQFF. The CDR3 DNA reads as TGTGCCAGCAGCGTAGACCACAGGGTCGCCTTCAATGAGCAGTTCTTC. The full variable domain, its missing parts supplied by reference TRBV9 and TRBJ2-1, is DSGVTQTPKHLITATGQRVTLRCSPRSGDLSVYWYQQSLDQGLQFLIQYYNGEERAKGNILERFSAQQFPDLHSELNLSSLELGDSALYFCASSVDHRVAFNEQFFGPGTRLTVL.

To note about this clone: A read error may explain this, as a much larger clone is one base away. The rearrangement joins TRBV7-8 to TRBJ2-7; no clear D. From germline, CDR1 is SGHVS and CDR2 FQNEAQ. V gave up 1 base and J gave up 3 bases, with 7 bases separating them. CDR3 length: 13 residues. The CDR3 reads CASSLGRIYEQYF. As DNA, the CDR3 is TGTGCCAGCAGCTTAGGGCGGATCTACGAGCAGTACTTC.

The chain combines TRBV28 with TRBJ2-4; 15 nucleotides agree with TRBD2. V lost 6 bases and J lost 1; bases outside the gene matches: 10. The CDR3 totals 19 residues. CDR1 and CDR2 from the germline V gene are MDHEN and SYDVKM. The CDR3 is CASSHLGLAGGGAKNIQYF. The CDR3 region has the DNA TGTGCCAGCAGCCACCTAGGACTAGCGGGAGGGGGGGCCAAAAACATTCAGTACTTC.

The V call is TRBV28, the J call TRBJ2-7; 9 bases align to TRBD2. The CDR3 loop spans 15 amino acids. Germline V gene sequence: CDR1 MDHEN, CDR2 SYDVKM. The trim removed 6 bases at V and 1 base at J, leaving 7 bases unmatched. The CDR3 bases are TGTGCCAGCAGCTATAGCGGGAGTAGGTCCTACGAGCAGTACTTC. It codes for CASSYSGSRSYEQYF.

The rearrangement links TRBV15 to TRBJ1-4; 8 bases are shared with TRBD1. The J segment lost 7 bases and the V segment lost 5 bases, leaving 15 bases of the junction unmatched. The CDR3 runs 17 residues. Germline CDR1 reads LNHNV; CDR2 reads YYDKDF (reference sequence). The CDR3 coding sequence is TGTGCCACCAGCGCGGGACAGGTGAGGGGGTATGGTGAAAAACTGTTTTTT. Its translation: CATSAGQVRGYGEKLFF.

V is TRBV19 and J is TRBJ2-7; tentatively, D is TRBD1 or TRBD2 (6 bases each). With 6 bases removed from V and 10 bases from J, the gap between germline ends came to 16 bases. The V gene's germline CDR1 is LNHDA and CDR2 SQIVND (reference sequence). This CDR3 is 12 amino acids long. The CDR3: CASSPEGDQQYF. The CDR3 DNA follows: TGTGCCAGTAGCCCGGAGGGGGATCAACAGTACTTC.

This chain uses TRBV7-2 with TRBJ2-7; D is ambiguous. The CDR3 is 13 residues long. The ends were cut back, 4 bases at V and 4 bases at J, with 11 bases in the middle. Germline V gives CDR1 SGHTA, CDR2 FQGNSA. CDR3 bases: TGTGCCAGCAGCTCCCCCCTTTTATACGAGCAGTACTTC. This sequence encodes CASSSPLLYEQYF.

This clone was detected a few times. Just one base apart from a much larger clone, this may be a read error. This specimen includes other DNA sequences encoding the same CDR3. The chain couples TRBV2 to TRBJ1-1, with no clear D. Germline V gene sequence: CDR1 SNHLY, CDR2 FYNNEI. The CDR3 contains 11 residues. V was pared by 6 bases and J by 1 base, with 3 bases between. The CDR3 spells CASRQNTEAFF. The CDR3 coding sequence is TGTGCCAGCAGGCAGAACACTGAAGCTTTCTTT.

The chain carries TRBV6-1 and TRBJ2-7, with D possibly called TRBD1 or TRBD2 (5 bases each). V was cut by 5 bases and J by 0 bases, with 11 bases left in between. Germline V gene sequence: CDR1 MNHNS, CDR2 SASEGT. This CDR3 spans 14 amino acids. The CDR3 DNA reads TGTGCCAGCAGTCGGGACGGCCTCTCCTACGAGCAGTACTTC. Its protein is CASSRDGLSYEQYF.

This clone has a single count. The gene calls are TRBV7-9 and TRBJ2-2; 7 bases fit TRBD2. J gave up 0 bases and V 10 bases, and 8 bases lay outside the gene matches. Germline-derived CDR1 and CDR2 are SEHNR and FQNEAQ (reference sequence). The CDR3 is made up of 15 amino acids. The CDR3 here is CAIDRGLANTGELFF. Here the CDR3 DNA reads TGTGCCATAGACCGAGGACTAGCGAACACCGGGGAGCTGTTTTTT.

The chain uses TRBV27 and TRBJ1-5; TRBD1 matches at 7 bases. Germline V gene sequence: CDR1 MNHEY, CDR2 SMNVEV (reference sequence). Trimming removed 5 bases from V and 0 bases from J; junction bases left unmatched: 10. CDR3 length: 17 amino acids. CDR3 DNA: TGTGCCAGCAGTAGAGACAGGGAAATGGGTAGCAATCAGCCCCAGCATTTT. Translating gives CASSRDREMGSNQPQHF.

The table lists this clone with a few counts. CDR3 residues: CAWSGRDEQYF. CDR3 DNA: TGTGCCTGGTCAGGCAGAGACGAGCAGTACTTC. The rearrangement joins TRBV30 to TRBJ2-5; D is ambiguous. The end of the DNA fits TRBJ2-7 better, so the J call may be wrong. The CDR3 is 11 amino acids. Looked up from germline, CDR1 is GTSNPN and CDR2 is SVGIG (reference sequence).